Listed here are 13 T cell receptor beta chains from one sample, sequenced in a study of neurological immune-mediated disorders. MiXCR, applied by TCRdb to the 5' RACE reads, yields one record per CDR3 protein. The data contain 30,000 to 35,000 distinct CDR3 sequences, around a quarter of them singletons. Sequenced material: CD4+ T cells from blood. The receptors derive from a man aged 50 to 60 with HTLV-1-associated myelopathy (HAM/TSP).

Of note for this clonotype: A much larger clone is a single base away; this may be a read error. The rearrangement joins TRBV5-1 to TRBJ1-1; D might be TRBD1 (5 bases). The CDR3 runs to 16 residues. V shed 4 bases and J shed 4 bases, with 20 bases lying between them. The germline V gene has CDR1 SGHRS and CDR2 YFSETQ. The CDR3 nucleotides are TGCGCCAGCAGCCCAGCCAGGACAAGGAGTAGCACTGAAGCTTTCTTT. Its translation is CASSPARTRSSTEAFF.

This clonotype was counted many times. The chain recombines TRBV24-1 with TRBJ2-1; 11 bases match TRBD1. J gave up 6 bases and V 4 bases, and 4 bases lay outside the gene matches. There are 15 residues in the CDR3. Germline loops: CDR1 KGHDR, CDR2 SFDVKD. Here the CDR3 DNA reads TGTGCCACCAGTGACACCGGGACAGGGGGCAATGAGCAGTTCTTC. The encoded protein is CATSDTGTGGNEQFF.

There are many counts of this clonotype. The J gene is TRBJ2-7, the V gene TRBV4-2; D is possibly TRBD1 (7 bases). V dropped 4 bases and J dropped 3 bases, with 25 bases sitting between them. Germline V gene sequence: CDR1 LGHNA, CDR2 YNFKEQ. This CDR3 contains 18 residues. As DNA, the CDR3 is TGTGCCAGCAGCCGATCGGCGGGACAGATTGGGGCTTTCTACGAGCAGTACTTC. It codes for CASSRSAGQIGAFYEQYF.

This clonotype was seen repeatedly, ten times or more. The chain uses TRBV12-3 or TRBV12-4 and TRBJ2-7, with a tentative D call TRBD2 (6 bases). The V and J ends lost 6 bases and 3 bases respectively, with 12 bases between them. The CDR3 contains 13 residues. In DNA form, the CDR3 reads TGTGCCAGCAGGGAGGGACGGTTCTACGAGCAGTACTTC. This gives the protein CASREGRFYEQYF.

This clonotype was counted once. The chain joins TRBV5-1 to TRBJ2-3; D is perhaps TRBD2 (6 bases). Trimming shortened V by 3 bases and J by 0 bases, and 8 bases separated the two germline ends. Germline loops: CDR1 SGHRS, CDR2 YFSETQ. This CDR3 is 14 amino acids long. CDR3 DNA sequence: TGCGCCAGCAGCTCAGGGACTAGCACAGATACGCAGTATTTT. Translated: CASSSGTSTDTQYF.

This clonotype was found many times. The rearrangement joins TRBV6-6 to TRBJ2-2, with D tentatively TRBD2 (6 bases). Germline lookup yields CDR1 MNHNY and CDR2 SVGAGI (reference sequence). Trimming took 0 bases from V and 5 from J, leaving 7 bases between them. CDR3 length: 14 amino acids. The CDR3 region has the DNA TGTGCCAGCAGTTACTCCGGGGGTACCGGGGAGCTGTTTTTT. Encoded protein: CASSYSGGTGELFF.

This clonotype was counted at least ten times. V usage is TRBV10-3 and J usage is TRBJ2-1; TRBD2 matches 9 bases. Germline V lookup: CDR1 ENHRY, CDR2 SYGVKD. The CDR3 extends over 13 amino acids. Trimming removed 8 bases from V and 4 bases from J; junction bases left unmatched: 3. CDR3 in amino acids: CAIGLAGYNEQFF. The CDR3 DNA reads as TGTGCCATCGGGCTAGCGGGGTACAATGAGCAGTTCTTC.

This clonotype has a count of ten or more. The chain links TRBV20-1 to TRBJ2-7; D may match TRBD1 or TRBD2 (6 bases each). V lost 0 bases to trimming and J lost 6 bases, with 15 bases between them. The CDR3 sequence is 14 residues long. Germline-derived CDR1 and CDR2 are DFQATT and SNEGSKA (reference sequence). CDR3 in DNA: TGCAGTGCTAGAGATGCGGCCCGGGGGCCCGAGCAGTACTTC. Its protein product is CSARDAARGPEQYF.

This chain uses TRBV5-6 with TRBJ1-2; D gene unclear. The CDR3 covers 13 residues. V lost 0 bases, J lost 7 bases, and 10 bases lay in between. Germline assignment: CDR1 SGHDT and CDR2 YYEEEE. CDR3 region: CASSLGSGAGYTF. CDR3 bases: TGTGCCAGCAGCTTGGGGTCGGGTGCTGGCTACACCTTC.

The chain joins TRBV7-8 to TRBJ2-1, with TRBD2 as a possible D gene (6 bases). Trimming cost V 0 bases and J 4 bases, with 13 bases left between them. CDR3 length: 16 amino acids. Germline V lookup: CDR1 SGHVS, CDR2 FQNEAQ. The DNA for the CDR3 is TGTGCCAGCAGCTTAGCTCGGCAGGGAGGTTACAATGAGCAGTTCTTC. Protein sequence: CASSLARQGGYNEQFF.

J is TRBJ2-3 and V is TRBV20-1; the D is unclear. V was pared by 5 bases and J by 5 bases, with 11 bases between. Germline V lookup: CDR1 DFQATT, CDR2 SNEGSKA (reference sequence). This CDR3 has 12 amino acids. The CDR3 DNA reads TGCAGTGCTCGTTCCCTTGGAGATACGCAGTATTTT. It encodes CSARSLGDTQYF.

This clonotype was detected only once. The chain uses TRBV3-1 and TRBJ2-1; D unresolved. Germline V lookup: CDR1 LGHDT, CDR2 YNNKEL (reference sequence). The CDR3 consists of 11 residues. V shed 1 base and J shed 9 bases, with 4 bases lying between them. Here the CDR3 DNA reads TGTGCCAGCAGCCAAGGAGTTGAGCAGTTCTTC. Translating gives CASSQGVEQFF.

This clonotype was counted ten times or more. The gene calls are TRBV7-2 and TRBJ2-1, with D uncertain. CDR1 SGHTA and CDR2 FQGNSA come from the germline V gene. V was clipped by 2 bases and J by 5 bases, with 4 bases between them. There are 12 residues in the CDR3. The CDR3 region is CASSLNHNEQFF. The CDR3, as DNA: TGTGCCAGCAGCTTAAATCACAATGAGCAGTTCTTC.